These 32 T cell receptor beta chains originate from one sample sequenced in a study of CD8+ T cells in alopecia areata. The sequencing template was cDNA reverse transcribed from extracted RNA. The method was immunoSEQ multiplex PCR; TCRdb's version includes in-frame clones alone and lacks a portion of them. This table has 130,000 to 150,000 clones, around four fifths appearing once. Treatment defined: oral pan-JAK inhibitor, 5-10 mg twice daily. The specimen was CD8+ T cells sorted from blood, collected at week 4, from a patient treated with tofacitinib. The source is a human donor with alopecia areata.

This clone was found once. The chain recombines TRBV29-1 with TRBJ2-7; perhaps D is TRBD1 or TRBD2 (5 bases each). Germline CDR1 is SQVTM and CDR2 is ANQGSEA. V was clipped by 6 bases and J by 1 base, with 10 bases between them. The CDR3 length is 12 residues. In DNA, the CDR3 is TGCAGCGTAAAAGGGGAGTCCTACGAGCAGTACTTC. Its protein is CSVKGESYEQYF.

Concerning this clone itself: No DNA is shown, since the ends of the CDR3 on it are uncertain; the CDR3 is the one TCRdb lists. The chain combines TRBV21-1 with TRBJ1-6. TRBV21-1 is described as a pseudogene. The CDR3 extends over 15 residues, inclusive of both ends. The CDR3 region is CASFFGYGSRAPLHF.

This clone appeared a few times. This chain uses TRBV4-1 with TRBJ2-4, with 9 bases matching TRBD2. Germline V CDR1 and CDR2: MGHRA, YSYEKL. V gave up 1 base and J gave up 10 bases; unmatched junction bases: 5. The CDR3 runs to 14 residues. The CDR3 DNA follows: TGCGCCAGCAGCCAAGGTCCTAGCGGGGATATTCAGTACTTC. Amino acids: CASSQGPSGDIQYF.

This chain uses TRBV19 with TRBJ2-3; maybe TRBD2 (6 bases). Germline CDR1 reads LNHDA; CDR2 reads SQIVND (reference sequence). V lost 7 bases and J lost 2, with 16 bases in between. CDR3 size: 15 residues. The CDR3 coding sequence is TGTGCCAGTACTAACGGGGGACGGTACACAGATACGCAGTATTTT. Translation gives CASTNGGRYTDTQYF.

The V call is TRBV11-2, the J call TRBJ2-2; 9 bases line up with TRBD2. Per germline, CDR1 SGHAT and CDR2 FQNNGV. The CDR3 has 16 amino acids. J lost 5 bases, V lost 2 bases, and 6 bases had no gene match. The CDR3 DNA is TGTGCCAGCAGCTTAAGAGCTAGCGGGGATACCGGGGAGCTGTTTTTT. Encoded protein: CASSLRASGDTGELFF.

This chain joins TRBV7-9 and TRBJ2-5; the match to TRBD1 covers 10 bases. There are 16 residues in the CDR3. The germline V gene has CDR1 SEHNR and CDR2 FQNEAQ (reference sequence). V gave up 4 bases and J gave up 4 bases; unmatched junction bases: 9. In DNA, the CDR3 is TGTGCCAGCAGCTCCCGGGACAGGGGTACGGGAGAGACCCAGTACTTC. Encoded protein: CASSSRDRGTGETQYF.

V is TRBV7-9 and J is TRBJ2-3, with D possibly TRBD1 on 7 matching bases. Trimming took off 3 bases at V and 6 bases at J, with 16 bases between the two ends. Germline CDR1 SEHNR, CDR2 FQNEAQ (reference sequence). The CDR3 has 15 residues. The CDR3 spells CASSLAGGKLDTQYF. CDR3 nucleotides: TGTGCCAGCAGCTTGGCAGGGGGGAAATTGGATACGCAGTATTTT.

The chain recombines TRBV2 with TRBJ1-2; D is unresolved. The CDR3 consists of 14 residues. CDR1 is SNHLY, CDR2 FYNNEI, per germline. Between the trimmed V and J ends, which lost 4 bases and 1 base, there was a span of 10 bases. The chain's CDR3 is CASSVDELNYGYTF. CDR3 nucleotides: TGTGCCAGCAGTGTCGACGAGCTTAACTATGGCTACACCTTC.

The chain recombines TRBV5-4 with TRBJ2-5; the match to TRBD2 covers 15 bases. Trimming cost V 4 bases and J 4 bases; bases outside gene matches: 8. The length of the CDR3 is 17 residues. Germline values: CDR1 SGHNT, CDR2 YYREEE (reference sequence). This chain's CDR3 is CASSRGLAGGPGETQYF. The CDR3 DNA sequence: TGTGCCAGCAGCCGCGGACTAGCGGGGGGGCCGGGAGAGACCCAGTACTTC.

J is TRBJ2-7 and V is TRBV5-1; D unresolved. V was pared by 4 bases and J by 3 bases, with 14 bases between. This CDR3 is 14 amino acids long. Germline CDR1 and CDR2: SGHRS and YFSETQ. The CDR3 coding sequence is TGCGCCAGCAGCGCCGACACGATGGGCTACGAGCAGTACTTC. It codes for CASSADTMGYEQYF. Complete variable domain (other parts from reference TRBV5-1 and TRBJ2-7): KAGVTQTPRYLIKTRGQQVTLSCSPISGHRSVSWYQQTPGQGLQFLFEYFSETQRNKGNFPGRFSGRQFSNSRSEMNVSTLELGDSALYLCASSADTMGYEQYFGPGTRLTVT.

The rearrangement uses TRBV13 and TRBJ2-1, with D possibly matching TRBD1 (5 bases). V lost 5 bases and J 5 bases, leaving 16 bases between the germline ends. From germline, CDR1 is PRHDT and CDR2 FYEKMQ (reference sequence). The CDR3 sequence is 15 residues long. The CDR3 protein is CASSPQGRLHNEQFF. CDR3 coding DNA: TGTGCCAGCAGCCCCCAGGGCCGGCTTCACAATGAGCAGTTCTTC. The whole variable domain, remainder taken from reference TRBV13 and TRBJ2-1, is AAGVIQSPRHLIKEKRETATLKCYPIPRHDTVYWYQQGPGQDPQFLISFYEKMQSDKGSIPDRFSAQQFSDYHSELNMSSLELGDSALYFCASSPQGRLHNEQFFGPGTRLTVL.

This clone appeared a single time. The chain has TRBV29-1 and TRBJ2-3, with a tentative D call TRBD2 (5 bases). Deletions cut 3 bases from V and 2 bases from J, with 12 bases between. The CDR3 spans 14 residues. Germline V lookup: CDR1 SQVTM, CDR2 ANQGSEA. The DNA of the CDR3 is TGCAGCGTTGAGGCAGACTACTACACAGATACGCAGTATTTT. This sequence encodes CSVEADYYTDTQYF.

The rearrangement uses TRBV25-1 and TRBJ2-7; TRBD1 aligns across 7 bases. Germline assignment: CDR1 MGHDK and CDR2 SYGVNS. With 4 bases clipped from V and 3 bases from J, the junction kept 3 bases outside the gene matches. This CDR3 has 13 residues. This CDR3 reads CASSAQGYYEQYF. The CDR3 DNA sequence: TGTGCCAGCAGTGCACAGGGGTACTACGAGCAGTACTTC.

The genes are TRBV9 and TRBJ2-1, with a weak D call TRBD2 (5 bases). In germline, CDR1 is SGDLS, CDR2 YYNGEE. Trimming took 4 bases from V and 7 from J, leaving 12 bases between them. The CDR3 consists of 13 residues. The CDR3 loop reads CASSFRSGNEQFF. The CDR3 bases are TGTGCCAGCAGCTTCAGATCGGGGAATGAGCAGTTCTTC.

The chain recombines TRBV30 with TRBJ2-7; 9 bases align to TRBD2. After removal of 5 bases from V and 3 bases from J, the junction contained 5 bases not matched to a gene. CDR3 length equals 13 residues. Germline V gene lookup returns CDR1 GTSNPN and CDR2 SVGIG (reference sequence). The CDR3 region has the DNA TGTGCCTGGGCTAGCGGGACAAACTACGAGCAGTACTTC. It yields the protein CAWASGTNYEQYF.

The chain joins TRBV7-9 to TRBJ1-1; D is unclear. Looked up from germline, CDR1 is SEHNR and CDR2 is FQNEAQ (reference sequence). The CDR3 is 16 residues long. With 1 base removed from V and 5 bases from J, the gap between germline ends came to 17 bases. CDR3: CASSLGRAQWRTEAFF. CDR3 in DNA: TGTGCCAGCAGCTTAGGGCGGGCTCAATGGAGGACTGAAGCTTTCTTT.

The J gene is TRBJ2-7, the V gene TRBV9; 8 nucleotides align to TRBD1. This CDR3 spans 14 amino acids. The V and J ends lost 2 bases and 2 bases, in that order; junction bases with no gene match: 3. Germline assignment: CDR1 SGDLS and CDR2 YYNGEE. CDR3 DNA: TGTGCCAGCAGCGTCGGACAGGGACCCTACGAGCAGTACTTC. Translated, it gives CASSVGQGPYEQYF.

The V call is TRBV10-2, the J call TRBJ1-6; 7 bases agree with TRBD1. From germline, CDR1 is WSHSY and CDR2 SAAADI. This CDR3 has 13 residues. V trimming: 3 bases; J trimming: 10 bases; junction bases outside the gene matches: 3. CDR3: CASSEGGRSPLHF. In nucleotides, the CDR3 is TGCGCCAGCAGTGAAGGGGGCAGATCACCCCTCCACTTT.

J is TRBJ2-1 and V is TRBV21-1. TRBV21-1 is an annotated pseudogene. CDR3 length: 14 residues. The CDR3 nucleotides are TGTGCCAGCAGCCTGCGACCGATTGTGAATGAGCAGTTCTTC. It yields the protein CASSLRPIVNEQFF.

This rearrangement joins TRBV5-1 to TRBJ2-7, with TRBD1 identical over 9 bases. Germline trimming cut 4 bases from V and 3 bases from J; bases unmatched to any gene: 11. CDR3 length: 16 amino acids. The germline gives CDR1 SGHRS, CDR2 YFSETQ. For the CDR3, the DNA is TGCGCCAGCAGCAACCGGGGACAGGGAGAGGACTACGAGCAGTACTTC. Translating gives CASSNRGQGEDYEQYF.

The chain employs TRBV6-5 and TRBJ1-2; 9 bases map to TRBD1. The CDR3 covers 15 residues. With V trimmed by 2 bases and J by 7 bases, 8 bases remained unmatched. Germline CDR1 MNHEY, CDR2 SVGAGI. CDR3: CASSYQGQGGSGYTF. CDR3 DNA sequence: TGTGCCAGCAGTTACCAGGGACAGGGCGGGTCTGGCTACACCTTC.

This sequence joins TRBV5-1 and TRBJ1-1; 7 bases are shared with TRBD1. Germline trimming cut 0 bases from V and 6 bases from J; bases unmatched to any gene: 17. Germline V gene data show CDR1 as SGHRS and CDR2 as YFSETQ. The CDR3 is 18 amino acids. DNA of the CDR3: TGCGCCAGCAGCTTGGGCGACAGGGAACTACTGAACCTACCTGAAGCTTTCTTT. Encoded protein: CASSLGDRELLNLPEAFF.

This chain connects TRBV7-6 to TRBJ2-7; D unresolved. Germline V gene lookup returns CDR1 SGHVS and CDR2 FNYEAQ. V lost 5 bases and J lost 3, with 11 bases in between. The CDR3 extends over 13 amino acids. The CDR3 reads CASSPHDFYEQYF. CDR3 DNA sequence: TGTGCCAGCAGCCCGCACGACTTCTACGAGCAGTACTTC.

This sequence joins TRBV27 and TRBJ2-7; TRBD1 is a possible D gene (7 bases). Trimming pared 5 bases from V and 3 bases from J, leaving 20 bases between. CDR3 length: 16 residues. Germline V CDR1 and CDR2: MNHEY, SMNVEV (reference sequence). For the CDR3, the DNA is TGTGCCAGCAGTACCAATTTCCCAGGGGGGAACTACGAGCAGTACTTC. Translating gives CASSTNFPGGNYEQYF.

In regard to this clone: The junction and the germline gene differ at one end; a read error may be behind it. The chain employs TRBV7-7 and TRBJ2-3; D might be TRBD2 (5 bases). There are 14 residues in the CDR3. Per the germline V gene, CDR1 is SSHAT and CDR2 is FNYEAQ (reference sequence). The CDR3 region has the DNA TGTGCTAGCAGCGATGGTGGGAGTGCAGATACGCAGTATTTT. Translating it yields CASSDGGSADTQYF.

The chain combines TRBV27 with TRBJ2-3; 7 bases map to TRBD1. Germline lookup yields CDR1 MNHEY and CDR2 SMNVEV (reference sequence). The CDR3 contains 16 residues. Germline trimming cut 2 bases from V and 1 base from J; bases unmatched to any gene: 6. CDR3 protein: CASSLRRGGGTDTQYF. In nucleotides, the CDR3 is TGTGCCAGCAGTTTAAGACGAGGGGGCGGCACAGATACGCAGTATTTT.

V usage is TRBV30 and J usage is TRBJ2-1; TRBD1 matches at 9 bases. The CDR3 is made up of 15 amino acids. The germline V gene has CDR1 GTSNPN and CDR2 SVGIG (reference sequence). J lost 2 bases, V lost 7 bases, and 9 bases had no gene match. The CDR3 nucleotides read TGTGCCTTTACACTGACAGGGGGGGCCTACAATGAGCAGTTCTTC. Translating it yields CAFTLTGGAYNEQFF.

The V call is TRBV5-1, the J call TRBJ2-1; 9 bases are a match to TRBD2. The germline V gene has CDR1 SGHRS and CDR2 YFSETQ. The CDR3 runs 16 residues. J gave up 5 bases and V 0 bases, and 6 bases lay outside the gene matches. CDR3 sequence: CASSLVAGGPDNEQFF. The CDR3 DNA reads as TGCGCCAGCAGCTTGGTGGCGGGGGGGCCCGACAATGAGCAGTTCTTC.

V usage is TRBV29-1 and J usage is TRBJ2-5, with D tentatively TRBD2 (5 bases). The J call may be faulty, since TRBJ2-7 better matches the DNA end. CDR1 is SQVTM and CDR2 is ANQGSEA in the germline V gene. The CDR3 sequence is 13 residues long. CDR3 loop: CSVEGPGTYEQYF. The CDR3 bases are TGCAGCGTTGAGGGCCCCGGGACCTACGAGCAGTACTTC.

The rearrangement links TRBV9 to TRBJ2-3; TRBD2 aligns across 10 bases. The CDR3 contains 17 residues. CDR1 is SGDLS, CDR2 YYNGEE, per germline. V shed 6 bases, J shed 2 bases, and the junction held 12 bases outside the gene matches. The CDR3 region has the DNA TGTGCCAGCACCCCACAAAACGGACTAGCGGTCACAGATACGCAGTATTTT. It translates to CASTPQNGLAVTDTQYF.

This clone has a single count. The chain recombines TRBV29-1 with TRBJ2-1; no firm D call. The V gene's germline CDR1 is SQVTM and CDR2 ANQGSEA. This CDR3 spans 13 amino acids. The V end was cut by 5 bases, the J end by 5 bases, with 13 bases between. CDR3 protein: CSVKPATNNEQFF. DNA of the CDR3: TGCAGCGTTAAACCGGCTACGAACAATGAGCAGTTCTTC.

This clone was seen a single time. The gene calls are TRBV4-1 and TRBJ2-1; no firm D call. The germline V gene encodes CDR1 MGHRA and CDR2 YSYEKL. This CDR3 contains 16 residues. V was shortened by 0 bases and J by 6 bases, with 15 bases between the two germline ends. CDR3 loop: CASSQDDLSHFNEQFF. The DNA of the CDR3 is TGCGCCAGCAGCCAAGACGACCTATCACACTTCAATGAGCAGTTCTTC.